This TCR beta chain was identified during a study of blood T cell repertoires in COVID-19. About the study: There were acute and convalescent COVID-19 samples, and they came from the United States, Italy and Spain. Sample material is recorded as cDNA or gDNA derived from T cells, B-cell-depleted T cells, or PBMCs.

In the original processing: Amplified reference gene primers provided the basis for estimating nucleated cell counts. The method was immunoSEQ multiplex PCR; TCRdb's version includes in-frame clones alone and lacks a portion of them. D and trimming were read from the DNA, whereas the V and J calls and clone size are those reported in that table. The table has about 160,000 clones, roughly 84% seen once. The CDR3 consists of 13 residues. V lost 3 bases to trimming and J lost 2 bases, with 7 bases between them. Germline loops: CDR1 SGHVS, CDR2 FNYEAQ. The clonotype comes from a man in his forties or fifties with acute or convalescent COVID-19. Sequencing input: peripheral blood. This chain uses TRBV7-6 with TRBJ1-2; D remains ambiguous. CDR3 sequence reads: CASSFFQNYGYTF. Written as DNA, the CDR3 is TGTGCCAGCAGCTTTTTTCAAAACTATGGCTACACCTTC.